In its sample, the clone carrying this TCR beta chain was seen a few times. These data belong to a study of graft-versus-host responses after intestinal transplantation. The assay was immunoSEQ multiplex PCR, and TCRdb's table has in-frame clones only and misses some. The sample carries about 9,000 clones, 27% recorded once. Responders that carried the CFSE label, roughly 200,000 of them, were plated with roughly 200,000 irradiated, violet-dye-labeled stimulator cells. Germline loops: CDR1 MNHGY, CDR2 SAAAGT. The CDR3 is made up of 16 amino acids. V was trimmed by 5 bases and J by 3 bases, leaving 17 bases between them.

V usage is TRBV6-8 and J usage is TRBJ1-5; the D gene is possibly TRBD1 (5 bases). The starting material was alloreactive CD8+ T cells from a mixed lymphocyte reaction culture, obtained before transplantation. Sample subset: CFSE-low proliferating T cells sorted from roughly 6-day pre-transplant mixed lymphocyte reaction (GvH or HvG direction). The TCR was taken from a human patient who was an organ donor for intestinal transplantation. CDR3 residues: CASSVGTGDFNQPQHF. CDR3 in DNA: TGTGCCAGCAGTGTCGGGACTGGCGACTTCAATCAGCCCCAGCATTTT.